The source of this T cell receptor (beta chain) is a study of control samples from healthy donors and cancer patients. This CDR3 is 15 amino acids long. Trimming removed 1 base at V and 5 bases at J, with 14 bases between. In germline, CDR1 is ENHRY, CDR2 SYGVKD. The protocol was immunoSEQ multiplex PCR, while the TCRdb copy is restricted to in-frame clones and leaves out a portion. The sample has some 150,000 clones, 94% seen once. This sequence was found in a middle-aged man in good health. Material for sequencing was blood. This rearrangement joins TRBV10-3 to TRBJ1-2; D is unclear. As DNA, the CDR3 is TGTGCCATCAGTGAGTTCGACGGGGTTAGGTATGGCTACACCTTC. Its protein is CAISEFDGVRYGYTF.